The source of this TCR beta chain is a study of T cell repertoires in cytomegalovirus infection. At the level of the study: An indication of both CMV infection and matching HLA type came from public TCR beta signatures.

This clonotype has more than one count but fewer than ten. Using its own MiXCR run on the reads, TCRdb lists one record per CDR3 protein. Among some 600,000 distinct CDR3 sequences listed, 20% to 25% were seen once. The sequence was obtained from a human donor in good health (CMV status not recorded). Some clones in this sample may be carry-over from other donors' samples. The sample consisted of CD8+ T cells from PBMCs.

This CDR3 reads CASRTTSGGAEQYF. CDR3 nucleotide sequence: TGTGCCAGCAGGACGACTAGCGGGGGAGCCGAGCAGTACTTC. This chain uses TRBV6-5 with TRBJ2-7; 12 positions agree with TRBD2. With 6 bases clipped from V and 6 bases from J, the junction kept 6 bases outside the gene matches. CDR1 and CDR2 from the germline V gene are MNHEY and SVGAGI. The CDR3 totals 14 residues.